This paragraph reports one T cell receptor beta chain. It has no known antigen specificity. No qualities accompany the bases; no much larger clone lies one base away. This record comes from a study of T cell responses to AZD1222 COVID-19 vaccine (dated by TCRdb to 2020 to 2022). Turning to the overall study: A total of 240 or so trial participants underwent TCR sequencing, of whom roughly 210 had received two doses of AZD1222 and some 26 had received two doses of the MenACWY control vaccine. Enrollment into the trials was organized by age into subgroups of 18-55, 56-69 and 70-plus years, and those subgroups contained roughly 150, 30 and 60 TCR-sequenced participants, respectively. Results and caveats for the whole study, not just this receptor: Because no day 14 peak-response samples were available, the repertoires could be characterized only after the peak T cell response. CD4 TCRs associated with the vaccine covered the entire spike protein, and the dominant responses were in regions 160-218 and 743-854. Conclusions about previously exposed vaccinees were limited because only a handful of AZD1222 recipients were SARS-CoV-2 seropositive at baseline. Participants were mostly white British and included more females than males, and it was suggested by the authors that clonal diversity may have been underestimated. A significant rise in spike-specific TCR breadth and depth was observed after two AZD1222 doses relative to day 0 and relative to MenACWY recipients. Reportedly, almost half of the unique spike-specific TCRs recognized epitopes lying outside the regions that are mutated in the B.1.351 and B.1.1.7 variants. In the small 56-69-year group, the increase in depth fell short of significance, most likely because of low power.

Clipping removes 2 bases from V and 0 bases from J, with 4 as the unmatched junction base count. The CDR3 starts with the cysteine, ends with the phenylalanine, and has 18 residues. Only the CDR3 region is kept as DNA, spanning 54 bases read in frame from base 1. Reading the germline V gene (reference sequence) gives CDR1 SGHKS and CDR2 YYEKEE. The sample's time point label, decoded: baseline before first vaccination. The treatment or condition label, as the study defines it: meningococcal conjugate vaccine given as trial control. Samples from vaccinated people were obtained from the UK trials COV001 and COV002, which included a single-blind randomized controlled phase 2/3 trial of AZD1222 (ChAdOx1 nCoV-19) in healthy adults. For TCRbeta chain sequencing, PBMC samples were collected from trial participants at day 0 and at day 28 after the second dose. The CDR3 regions of human TCRbeta chains were subjected to immunosequencing. The paper's processing steps were these. Repertoire TCRs were matched against a reference library of SARS-CoV-2-specific TCRs generated with the MIRA antigen-specificity platform. Breadth was defined as the fraction of unique TCRs that were SARS-CoV-2-associated. Depth was defined as the fraction of total T cells that were SARS-CoV-2-associated. Using the MIRA data, each spike-specific TCR was mapped to the spike region that the TCR reacts to and placed in a CD4 or CD8 class. Log10-transformed breadth and depth values were compared by one-way ANOVA with Sidak's multiple comparisons tests. Here the immuneACCESS table is served through TCRdb, limited to in-frame sequences with V and J called. Missing clones are a known gap in these copies; in checked studies unresolved V genes cover under half, and the rest lacks a known reason. D and trimming were read from the DNA, whereas the V and J calls and clone size are those reported in that table. This sample is represented by about 150,000 clones; roughly 90% of them were singletons. More than 5.5% of the sample rests with the top ten.

This receptor was taken from an adult in good health. The chain couples TRBV5-5 to TRBJ2-6, and 11 junction bases match TRBD1. Sequenced material: peripheral blood, taken on day 0 of MenACWY control vaccination. CDR3 protein: CASSFSDRGLSGANVLTF. Read as DNA, the sequence is TGTGCCAGCAGCTTCTCGGACAGGGGGCTCTCTGGGGCCAACGTCCTGACTTTC.